A selection of T cell receptor beta chains follows, all from one sample in a study of shared clonotypes between healthy human individuals. Method: immunoSEQ multiplex PCR; TCRdb's copy keeps in-frame clones and lacks some. The sample lists over a million clones, 95% to 97% occurring once. The specimen sequenced was naive CD4+ T cells sorted from blood. Receptors originate from a man between 25 and 39 years old in good health. Each CDR3 is given without its conserved first and last residue.

V,J,CDR3
TRBV5-1,TRBJ2-3,ASSLMGGPGDTQY
TRBV18,TRBJ1-2,ASSGIGVRGGYT
TRBV9,TRBJ2-1,ASSPGTGTYNEQF
TRBV5-1,TRBJ2-7,ASSLARTYEQY
TRBV28,TRBJ1-1,ASSWAEVTEAF
TRBV7-2,TRBJ2-7,ASSPDTSGRGTEQY
TRBV18,TRBJ2-3,ASSPPMLGQTDTQY
TRBV25-1,TRBJ2-5,ASSEPRQDQETQY
TRBV28,TRBJ2-2,ASSLGDPATGELF
TRBV10-2,TRBJ1-5,ASTSGVSRNQPQH
TRBV29-1,TRBJ1-5,SVGEHSNQPQH
TRBV6-6,TRBJ2-1,ASSWTSGSSNEQF
TRBV5-1,TRBJ1-5,ASSLDINQPQH
TRBV5-1,TRBJ2-3,ASSLEVGRPTDTQY
TRBV7-2,TRBJ2-6,ASSLDLSGANVLT
TRBV14,TRBJ2-7,ASVDRGMTYEQY
TRBV6-5,TRBJ1-2,ASSYGPGGYT
TRBV5-6,TRBJ1-2,ASLRQQINYGYT
TRBV5-4,TRBJ1-1,ASSIPTGTATEAF
TRBV7-3,TRBJ2-1,ASSTYKQGQGTYNEQF
TRBV7-9,TRBJ2-3,ASSLYEVAVPDTQY
TRBV15,TRBJ2-1,ATSIGLYGEQF
TRBV18,TRBJ1-2,ASSPPQGEGYT
TRBV10-3,TRBJ2-1,AISDGLAGALDEQF
TRBV2,TRBJ2-3,ASKFPGTGRETSTDTQY
TRBV6-1,TRBJ2-5,ASRMQGRVETQY
TRBV6-1,TRBJ2-1,ASSVDGRASGPNEQF
TRBV18,TRBJ2-1,ASSPRLGTGKDEQF